This T cell receptor beta chain was sequenced during a study of Ad26.COV2.S vaccination and SARS-CoV-2 variants. Study as a whole: Ad26.COV2.S arm of COV1001 included the donor.

TCRdb keeps only in-frame clones here, not all; method: immunoSEQ multiplex PCR. The table records about 480,000 clones, around nine tenths of them present only once. Overall study results and limits: Recipients of either vaccine or placebo displayed similar breadth of non-spike TCRs.

Noted treatment: around 19 received Ad26.COV2.S at low or high dose, single or two shots; about five received placebo; per-sample allocation not given. At day 63 after the first vaccine or placebo injection, samples were drawn. A remark on this clone: As yet, its antigen is unknown.

This clonotype was sampled from a person between 18 and 65 years old who received the Ad26.COV2.S COVID-19 vaccine or a placebo. Sequences were derived from peripheral blood, sampled in a trial of Ad26.COV2.S vaccine versus placebo.

CDR3 in DNA: TGTGCCTGGAGTCCGGGACAGCCGACGGGGAGCAATCAGCCCCAGCATTTT. Its protein product is CAWSPGQPTGSNQPQHF. The gene calls are TRBV30 and TRBJ1-5, with 7 bases lining up with TRBD1. CDR3 length: 17 residues. J gave up 1 base and V 2 bases, and 11 bases lay outside the gene matches. CDR1 and CDR2 from the germline V gene are GTSNPN and SVGIG (reference sequence). The full variable domain, completed using reference TRBV30 and TRBJ1-5, is SQTIHQWPATLVQPVGSPLSLECTVEGTSNPNLYWYRQAAGRGLQLLFYSVGIGQISSEVPQNLSASRPQDRQFILSSKKLLLSDSGFYLCAWSPGQPTGSNQPQHFGDGTRLSIL.